This T cell receptor beta chain was retrieved from a study of T-cell reconstitution after alpha-beta-depleted transplantation in children. This clonotype was seen a few times. Antigen specificity is unknown. Findings of the study overall: It was newly produced T cells that mostly accounted for T-cell counts and diversity one year after transplant. Expanded graft clones numbering several hundred reportedly gave rise to alpha-beta T cells about two months after transplant. Several patients had high TCRbeta diversity at day 60; it came from surviving recipient T cells and thymic progenitors.

The CDR3 contains 18 residues. CDR1 and CDR2 from the germline V gene are SGHRS and YFSETQ. With 0 bases clipped from V and 3 bases from J, the junction kept 11 bases outside the gene matches. During its preparation, the TCRbeta library received unique molecular identifiers. A single record per CDR3 protein comes from TCRdb applying MiXCR to the PCR reads. The table includes about 290,000 distinct CDR3 sequences, over 7% detected once. V and J are TRBV5-1 and TRBJ2-1, with TRBD2 identical over 8 bases. Sequenced here: peripheral blood, sampled 360 days after TCRalphabeta/CD19-depleted stem cell transplant. This sequence originates from a female patient aged 2-10 years who had a stem cell transplant for Fanconi anemia, so the T cells may come from the graft donor. The CDR3 bases are TGCGCCAGCAGCTTGGGGTGGCGTAGCGGGATAGTCTACAATGAGCAGTTCTTC. It encodes CASSLGWRSGIVYNEQFF.